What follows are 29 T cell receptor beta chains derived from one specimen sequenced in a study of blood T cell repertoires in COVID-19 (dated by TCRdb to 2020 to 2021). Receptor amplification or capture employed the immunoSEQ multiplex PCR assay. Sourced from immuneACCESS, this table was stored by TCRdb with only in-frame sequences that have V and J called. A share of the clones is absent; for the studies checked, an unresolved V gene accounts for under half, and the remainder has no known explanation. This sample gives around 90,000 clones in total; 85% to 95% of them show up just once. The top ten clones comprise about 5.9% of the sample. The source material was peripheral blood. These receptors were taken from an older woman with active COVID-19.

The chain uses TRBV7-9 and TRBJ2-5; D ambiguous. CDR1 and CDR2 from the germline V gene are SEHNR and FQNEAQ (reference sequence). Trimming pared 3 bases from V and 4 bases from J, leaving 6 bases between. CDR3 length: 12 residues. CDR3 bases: TGTGCCAGCAGCTTCGGCGGAGAGACCCAGTACTTC. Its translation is CASSFGGETQYF.

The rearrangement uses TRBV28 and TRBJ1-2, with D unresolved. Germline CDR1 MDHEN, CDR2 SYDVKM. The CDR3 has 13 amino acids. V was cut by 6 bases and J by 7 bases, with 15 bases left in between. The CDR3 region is CASRSHSGFGYTF. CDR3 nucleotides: TGTGCCAGCAGGTCTCATTCGGGATTTGGCTACACCTTC.

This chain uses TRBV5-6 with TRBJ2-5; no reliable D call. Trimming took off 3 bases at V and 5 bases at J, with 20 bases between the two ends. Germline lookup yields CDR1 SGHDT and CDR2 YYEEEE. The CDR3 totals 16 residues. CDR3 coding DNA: TGTGCCAGCAGCTCGCCCGACACGACCCAAAGGGAGACCCAGTACTTC. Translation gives CASSSPDTTQRETQYF. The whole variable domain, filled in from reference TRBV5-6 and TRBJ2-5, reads DAGVTQSPTHLIKTRGQQVTLRCSPKSGHDTVSWYQQALGQGPQFIFQYYEEEERQRGNFPDRFSGHQFPNYSSELNVNALLLGDSALYLCASSSPDTTQRETQYFGPGTRLLVL.

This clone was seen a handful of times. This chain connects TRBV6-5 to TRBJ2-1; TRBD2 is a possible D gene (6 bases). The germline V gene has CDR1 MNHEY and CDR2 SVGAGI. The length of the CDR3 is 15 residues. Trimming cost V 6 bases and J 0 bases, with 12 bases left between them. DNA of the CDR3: TGTGCCAGCAGAGCGGGTGCGGACTCCTACAATGAGCAGTTCTTC. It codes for CASRAGADSYNEQFF.

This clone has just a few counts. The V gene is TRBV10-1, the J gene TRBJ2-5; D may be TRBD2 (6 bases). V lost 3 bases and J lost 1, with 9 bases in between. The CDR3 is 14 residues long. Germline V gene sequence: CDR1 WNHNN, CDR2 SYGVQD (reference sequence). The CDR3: CASSDGGAQETQYF. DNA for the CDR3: TGCGCCAGCAGTGATGGCGGGGCCCAAGAGACCCAGTACTTC.

CDR3 in amino acids: CASSSDYIRANVLTF. The CDR3 DNA reads TGCGCCAGCAGCTCCGACTATATCAGGGCCAACGTCCTGACTTTC. The chain uses TRBV5-1 and TRBJ2-6; weak D call: TRBD2 (5 bases). The CDR3 is 15 residues long. Between the trimmed V and J ends, which lost 3 bases and 5 bases, there was a span of 12 bases. CDR1 and CDR2 from the germline V gene are SGHRS and YFSETQ.

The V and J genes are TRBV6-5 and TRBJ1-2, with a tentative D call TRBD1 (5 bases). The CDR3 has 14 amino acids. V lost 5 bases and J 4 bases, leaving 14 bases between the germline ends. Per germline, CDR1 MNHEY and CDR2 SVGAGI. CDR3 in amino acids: CASSTGGGSYGYTF. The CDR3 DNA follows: TGTGCCAGCAGTACCGGCGGGGGTAGCTATGGCTACACCTTC.

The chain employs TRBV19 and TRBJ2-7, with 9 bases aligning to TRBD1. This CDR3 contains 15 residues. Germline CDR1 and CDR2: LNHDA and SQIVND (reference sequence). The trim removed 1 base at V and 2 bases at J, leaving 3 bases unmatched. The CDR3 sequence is CASSIGGQGTYEQYF. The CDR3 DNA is TGTGCCAGTAGTATAGGGGGACAGGGTACCTACGAGCAGTACTTC.

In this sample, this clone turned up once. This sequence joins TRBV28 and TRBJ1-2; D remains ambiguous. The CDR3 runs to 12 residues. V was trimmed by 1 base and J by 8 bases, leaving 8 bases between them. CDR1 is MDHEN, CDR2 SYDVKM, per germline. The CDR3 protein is CASSLSPPGYTF. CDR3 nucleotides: TGTGCCAGCAGTTTATCCCCTCCCGGCTACACCTTC.

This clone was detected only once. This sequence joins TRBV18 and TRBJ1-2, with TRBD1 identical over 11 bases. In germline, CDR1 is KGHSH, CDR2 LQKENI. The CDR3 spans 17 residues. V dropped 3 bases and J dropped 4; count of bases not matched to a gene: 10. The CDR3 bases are TGTGCCAGCTCACCGGGACCGGGACAGGGGGTTGGCTATGGCTACACCTTC. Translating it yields CASSPGPGQGVGYGYTF.

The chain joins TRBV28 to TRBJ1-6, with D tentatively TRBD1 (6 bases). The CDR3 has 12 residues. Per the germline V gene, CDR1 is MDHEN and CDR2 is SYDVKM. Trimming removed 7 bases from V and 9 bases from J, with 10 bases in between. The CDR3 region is CASNRASSPLHF. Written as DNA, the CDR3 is TGTGCCAGCAACAGGGCAAGTTCACCCCTCCACTTT.

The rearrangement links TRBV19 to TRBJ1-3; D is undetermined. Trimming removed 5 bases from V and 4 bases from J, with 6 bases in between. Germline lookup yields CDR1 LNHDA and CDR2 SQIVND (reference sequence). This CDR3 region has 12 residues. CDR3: CASSFQGNTIYF. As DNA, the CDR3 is TGTGCCAGTAGTTTCCAGGGAAACACCATATATTTT. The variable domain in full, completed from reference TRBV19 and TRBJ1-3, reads DGGITQSPKYLFRKEGQNVTLSCEQNLNHDAMYWYRQDPGQGLRLIYYSQIVNDFQKGDIAEGYSVSREKKESFPLTVTSAQKNPTAFYLCASSFQGNTIYFGEGSWLTVV.

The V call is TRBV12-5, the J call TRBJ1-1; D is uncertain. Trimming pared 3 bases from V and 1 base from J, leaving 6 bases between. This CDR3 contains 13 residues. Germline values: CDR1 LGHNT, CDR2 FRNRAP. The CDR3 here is CASGFTSNTEAFF. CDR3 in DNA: TGTGCTAGTGGTTTTACATCGAACACTGAAGCTTTCTTT.

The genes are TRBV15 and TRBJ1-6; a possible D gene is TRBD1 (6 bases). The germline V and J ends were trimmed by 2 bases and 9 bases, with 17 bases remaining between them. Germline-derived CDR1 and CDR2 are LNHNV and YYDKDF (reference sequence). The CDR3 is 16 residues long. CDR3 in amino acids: CATSRLITGMVSPLHF. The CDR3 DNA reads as TGTGCCACCAGCAGACTCATTACAGGGATGGTTTCACCCCTCCACTTT.

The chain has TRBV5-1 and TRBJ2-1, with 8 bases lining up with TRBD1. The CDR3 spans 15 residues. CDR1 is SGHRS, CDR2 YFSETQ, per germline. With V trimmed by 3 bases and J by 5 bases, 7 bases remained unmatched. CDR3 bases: TGCGCCAGCAGCTCCTCCGGGACAGGTAACAATGAGCAGTTCTTC. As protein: CASSSSGTGNNEQFF. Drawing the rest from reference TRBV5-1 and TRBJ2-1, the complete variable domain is KAGVTQTPRYLIKTRGQQVTLSCSPISGHRSVSWYQQTPGQGLQFLFEYFSETQRNKGNFPGRFSGRQFSNSRSEMNVSTLELGDSALYLCASSSSGTGNNEQFFGPGTRLTVL.

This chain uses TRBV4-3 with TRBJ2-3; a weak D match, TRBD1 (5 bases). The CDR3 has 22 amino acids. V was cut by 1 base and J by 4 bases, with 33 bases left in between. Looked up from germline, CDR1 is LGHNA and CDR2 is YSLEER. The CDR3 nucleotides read TGCGCCAGCAGCCAAGGCCAGGGAATTTCTAGTCAATCATCATATTGGGCAGATACGCAGTATTTT. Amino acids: CASSQGQGISSQSSYWADTQYF.

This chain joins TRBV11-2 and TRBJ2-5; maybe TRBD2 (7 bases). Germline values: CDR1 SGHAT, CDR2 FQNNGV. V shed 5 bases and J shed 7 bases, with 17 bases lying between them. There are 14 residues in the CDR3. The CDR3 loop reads CASSPQRGEGTQYF. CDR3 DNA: TGTGCCAGCAGCCCTCAGAGGGGGGAGGGGACCCAGTACTTC.

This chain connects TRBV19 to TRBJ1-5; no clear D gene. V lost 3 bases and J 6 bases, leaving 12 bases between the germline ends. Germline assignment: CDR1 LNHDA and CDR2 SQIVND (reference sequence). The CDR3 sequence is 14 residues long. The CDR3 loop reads CASSISRNGQPQHF. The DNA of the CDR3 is TGTGCCAGTAGTATCTCGCGGAACGGTCAGCCCCAGCATTTT.

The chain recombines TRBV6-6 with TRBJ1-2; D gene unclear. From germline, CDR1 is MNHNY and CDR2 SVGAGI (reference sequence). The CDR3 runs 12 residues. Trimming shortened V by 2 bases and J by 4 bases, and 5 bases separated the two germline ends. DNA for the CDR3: TGTGCCAGCAGTTACGGGCCCTATGGCTACACCTTC. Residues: CASSYGPYGYTF.

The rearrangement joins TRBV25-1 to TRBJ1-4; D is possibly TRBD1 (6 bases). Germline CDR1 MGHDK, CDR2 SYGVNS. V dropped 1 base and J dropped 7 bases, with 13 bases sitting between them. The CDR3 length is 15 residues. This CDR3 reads CASSELTSGAEKLFF. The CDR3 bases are TGTGCCAGCAGTGAATTGACTTCAGGGGCTGAAAAACTGTTTTTT.

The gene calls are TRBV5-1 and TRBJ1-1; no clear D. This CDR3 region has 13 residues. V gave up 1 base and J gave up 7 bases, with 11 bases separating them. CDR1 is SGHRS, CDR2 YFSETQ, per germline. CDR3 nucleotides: TGCGCCAGCAGCTTGAACATCCAGTTTGAAGCTTTCTTT. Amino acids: CASSLNIQFEAFF.

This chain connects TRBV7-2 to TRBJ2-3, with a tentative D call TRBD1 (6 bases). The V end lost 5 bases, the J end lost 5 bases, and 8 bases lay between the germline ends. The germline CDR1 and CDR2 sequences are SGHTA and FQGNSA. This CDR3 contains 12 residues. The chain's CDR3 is CASSNRVDTQYF. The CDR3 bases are TGTGCCAGCAGCAACAGGGTAGATACGCAGTATTTT.

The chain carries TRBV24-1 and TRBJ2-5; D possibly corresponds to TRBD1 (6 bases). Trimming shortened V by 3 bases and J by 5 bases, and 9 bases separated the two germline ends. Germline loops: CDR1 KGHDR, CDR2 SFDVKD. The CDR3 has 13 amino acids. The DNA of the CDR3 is TGTGCCACCAGTGATGGGACACTGGAGACCCAGTACTTC. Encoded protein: CATSDGTLETQYF.

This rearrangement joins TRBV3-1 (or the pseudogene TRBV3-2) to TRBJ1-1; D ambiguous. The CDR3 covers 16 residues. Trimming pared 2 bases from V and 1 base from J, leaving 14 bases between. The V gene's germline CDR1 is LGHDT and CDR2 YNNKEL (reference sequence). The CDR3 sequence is CASSQREFIPNTEAFF. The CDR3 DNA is TGTGCCAGCAGCCAAAGGGAGTTTATCCCGAACACTGAAGCTTTCTTT.

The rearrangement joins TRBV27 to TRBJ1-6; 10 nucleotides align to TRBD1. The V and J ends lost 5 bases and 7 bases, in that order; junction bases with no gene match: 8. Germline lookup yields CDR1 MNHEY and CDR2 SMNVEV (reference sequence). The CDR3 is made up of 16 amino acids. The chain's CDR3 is CASSIRQGAQNSPLHF. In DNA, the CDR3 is TGTGCCAGCAGTATCAGACAGGGGGCGCAGAATTCACCCCTCCACTTT.

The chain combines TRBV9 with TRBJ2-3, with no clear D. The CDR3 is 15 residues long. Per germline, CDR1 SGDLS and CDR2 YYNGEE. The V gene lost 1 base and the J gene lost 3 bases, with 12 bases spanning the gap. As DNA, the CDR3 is TGTGCCAGCAGCGTATTGAACAGAGTTACAGATACGCAGTATTTT. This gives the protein CASSVLNRVTDTQYF.

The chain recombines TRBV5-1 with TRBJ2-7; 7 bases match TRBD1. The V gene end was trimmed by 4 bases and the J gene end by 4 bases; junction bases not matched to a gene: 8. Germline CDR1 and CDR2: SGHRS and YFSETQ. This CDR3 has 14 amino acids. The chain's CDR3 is CASSQGDSAYEQYF. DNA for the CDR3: TGCGCCAGCAGCCAAGGGGACAGTGCATACGAGCAGTACTTC.

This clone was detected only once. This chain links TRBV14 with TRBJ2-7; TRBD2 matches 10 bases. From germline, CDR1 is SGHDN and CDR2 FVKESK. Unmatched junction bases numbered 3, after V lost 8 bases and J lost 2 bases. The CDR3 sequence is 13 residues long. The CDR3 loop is CASRTSGTYEQYF. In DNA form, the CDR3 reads TGTGCCAGCCGGACTAGCGGAACCTACGAGCAGTACTTC. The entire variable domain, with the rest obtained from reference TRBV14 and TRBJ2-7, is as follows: EAGVTQFPSHSVIEKGQTVTLRCDPISGHDNLYWYRRVMGKEIKFLLHFVKESKQDESGMPNNRFLAERTGGTYSTLKVQPAELEDSGVYFCASRTSGTYEQYFGPGTRLTVT.

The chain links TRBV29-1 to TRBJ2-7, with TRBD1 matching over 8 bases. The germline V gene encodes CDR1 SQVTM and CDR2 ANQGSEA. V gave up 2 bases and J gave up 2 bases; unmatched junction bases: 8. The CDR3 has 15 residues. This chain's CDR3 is CSVERQGSSTYEQYF. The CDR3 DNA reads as TGCAGCGTTGAACGACAGGGGTCAAGTACCTACGAGCAGTACTTC.